These T cell receptor beta chains were read from a single sample in a study of graft-versus-host responses after intestinal transplantation. TCRdb's table, derived via immunoSEQ multiplex PCR, lists solely in-frame clones and lacks some. The sample consists of some 100,000 clones, approximately 90% of them appearing once. These receptors' antigens are unknown. Here the sequenced sample was unstimulated CD8+ T cells sorted from spleen or lymph node cells, taken before transplant. These receptors came from a human donor who was the organ donor for an intestinal transplant. Both conserved end residues are part of each CDR3. The order of the fields is V gene, D gene, J gene, clone size, CDR3 DNA, CDR3 protein. A D gene is named only where the DNA matches it firmly. The size field is filled for only some rows; it gives once, few, many or a size class.

v_call: TRBV29-1; d_call: TRBD1; j_call: TRBJ2-1; clone_size: once; cdr3_nt: TGCAGCGTTGATGCTTGGACAGGGGATAATGAGCAGTTCTTC; cdr3_aa: CSVDAWTGDNEQFF
v_call: TRBV2; d_call: .; j_call: TRBJ2-7; clone_size: .; cdr3_nt: TGTGCCAGCAGTGCCTTGGGGCGGGGGCCTGAATCCTACGAGCAGTACTTC; cdr3_aa: CASSALGRGPESYEQYF
v_call: TRBV6-1; d_call: TRBD1; j_call: TRBJ2-7; clone_size: .; cdr3_nt: TGTGCCAGCAGCGGTACAGGGGGTTACGAGCAGTACTTC; cdr3_aa: CASSGTGGYEQYF
v_call: TRBV10-1; d_call: .; j_call: TRBJ1-2; clone_size: .; cdr3_nt: TGCGCCAGCAGTGAGGGGACTACGACCTATGGCTACACCTTC; cdr3_aa: CASSEGTTTYGYTF
v_call: TRBV6-1; d_call: .; j_call: TRBJ1-5; clone_size: .; cdr3_nt: TGTGCCAGCAGTGAATTGCAGGGTTATCAGCCCCAGCATTTT; cdr3_aa: CASSELQGYQPQHF
v_call: TRBV5-6; d_call: .; j_call: TRBJ1-1; clone_size: .; cdr3_nt: TGTGCCAGCAGCTTGGGGCCTAACACTGAAGCTTTCTTT; cdr3_aa: CASSLGPNTEAFF
v_call: TRBV21-1; d_call: .; j_call: TRBJ2-7; clone_size: once; cdr3_nt: TGTGCCAGCAGCGAAAATTCCTCGGCAACTAGCGGGGAACCCTACGAGCAGTACTTC; cdr3_aa: CASSENSSATSGEPYEQYF
v_call: TRBV6-1; d_call: .; j_call: TRBJ1-1; clone_size: .; cdr3_nt: TGTGCCAGCAGTAATCGAGGAACCAACACTGAAGCTTTCTTT; cdr3_aa: CASSNRGTNTEAFF
v_call: TRBV2; d_call: TRBD2; j_call: TRBJ2-7; clone_size: .; cdr3_nt: TGTGCCAGCAGTGTTAGCCGGGACGGGGGGAGCTCCTACGAGCAGTACTTC; cdr3_aa: CASSVSRDGGSSYEQYF
v_call: TRBV5-4; d_call: TRBD2; j_call: TRBJ2-2; clone_size: .; cdr3_nt: TGTGCCAGCAGACTAGCGGGGGATACCGGGGAGCTGTTTTTT; cdr3_aa: CASRLAGDTGELFF
v_call: TRBV25-1; d_call: TRBD1; j_call: TRBJ2-7; clone_size: .; cdr3_nt: TGTGCCAGCAGCCCCCTAGGACAGGCGCCCACCTACGAGCAGTACTTC; cdr3_aa: CASSPLGQAPTYEQYF
v_call: TRBV15; d_call: TRBD1; j_call: TRBJ1-1; clone_size: .; cdr3_nt: TGTGCCACCAGCAGAGCCCCACAGGGGGAGACTGAAGCTTTCTTT; cdr3_aa: CATSRAPQGETEAFF
v_call: TRBV10-3; d_call: .; j_call: TRBJ1-1; clone_size: .; cdr3_nt: TGTGCCGTAATCGGGAGGGACACTGAAGCTTTCTTT; cdr3_aa: CAVIGRDTEAFF
v_call: TRBV30; d_call: .; j_call: TRBJ2-1; clone_size: .; cdr3_nt: TGTGCCTGGAGGCCCGGGTATGAGCAGTTCTTC; cdr3_aa: CAWRPGYEQFF
v_call: TRBV29-1; d_call: .; j_call: TRBJ1-1; clone_size: once; cdr3_nt: TGCAGCGTTGAGGATACAGGGTGGGACACTGAAGCTTTCTTT; cdr3_aa: CSVEDTGWDTEAFF
v_call: TRBV6-1; d_call: .; j_call: TRBJ2-3; clone_size: .; cdr3_nt: TGTGCCAGCAGTGAAGAGGGGATCCCTTCCACAGATACGCAGTATTTT; cdr3_aa: CASSEEGIPSTDTQYF
v_call: TRBV2; d_call: .; j_call: TRBJ1-4; clone_size: .; cdr3_nt: TGTGCCAGCAGTGAACCCCCAGAAAAACTGTTTTTT; cdr3_aa: CASSEPPEKLFF
v_call: TRBV7-9; d_call: TRBD1; j_call: TRBJ2-7; clone_size: .; cdr3_nt: TGTGCCAGCAGCTTACCGACAGGGCACGAGCAGTACTTC; cdr3_aa: CASSLPTGHEQYF
v_call: TRBV5-8; d_call: .; j_call: TRBJ1-2; clone_size: .; cdr3_nt: TGTGCCAGCACCCGGGACAACTCTAACTATGGCTACACCTTC; cdr3_aa: CASTRDNSNYGYTF
v_call: TRBV28; d_call: .; j_call: TRBJ1-1; clone_size: once; cdr3_nt: TGTGCCAGCAGTTCGGTTGGAACTAGGGACACTGAAGCTTTCTTT; cdr3_aa: CASSSVGTRDTEAFF
v_call: TRBV27; d_call: TRBD2; j_call: TRBJ2-1; clone_size: .; cdr3_nt: TGTGCCAGCAGTTGGGGAGCGGGAGTGAGTGAGCAGTTCTTC; cdr3_aa: CASSWGAGVSEQFF
v_call: TRBV28; d_call: .; j_call: TRBJ2-1; clone_size: .; cdr3_nt: TGTGCCTCGCAAGTCGAGCGATACAATGAGCAGTTCTTC; cdr3_aa: CASQVERYNEQFF
v_call: TRBV7-9; d_call: .; j_call: TRBJ2-3; clone_size: .; cdr3_nt: TGTGCCAGCAGCCCCGGTACAGATACGCAGTATTTT; cdr3_aa: CASSPGTDTQYF
v_call: TRBV6-1; d_call: .; j_call: TRBJ1-2; clone_size: few; cdr3_nt: TGTGCCAGCACACCAGGCAAACAAATTTTCTATGGCTACACCTTC; cdr3_aa: CASTPGKQIFYGYTF
v_call: TRBV5-1; d_call: .; j_call: TRBJ1-2; clone_size: .; cdr3_nt: TGCGCCAGCAGCTTTCGATATACCCTCAGGCATGGCTACACCTTC; cdr3_aa: CASSFRYTLRHGYTF
v_call: TRBV7-9; d_call: .; j_call: TRBJ2-5; clone_size: .; cdr3_nt: TGTGCCAGCAGCTTCGCAGGGGGGTTCCAAGAGACCCAGTACTTC; cdr3_aa: CASSFAGGFQETQYF
v_call: TRBV12-5; d_call: TRBD2; j_call: TRBJ2-2; clone_size: .; cdr3_nt: TGTGCTAGTGGTTTCGGCCTGTCGGGACTAGCGGGAGCAGGCGGGGAGCTGTTTTTT; cdr3_aa: CASGFGLSGLAGAGGELFF
v_call: TRBV19; d_call: .; j_call: TRBJ1-1; clone_size: .; cdr3_nt: TGTGCCAGTACCCCGACCGGGTTCACTGAAGCTTTCTTT; cdr3_aa: CASTPTGFTEAFF
v_call: TRBV28; d_call: .; j_call: TRBJ1-4; clone_size: .; cdr3_nt: TGTGCCAGCAGTTTAAGTACAGGATTTACTGAAAAACTGTTTTTT; cdr3_aa: CASSLSTGFTEKLFF
v_call: TRBV6-1; d_call: TRBD1; j_call: TRBJ1-2; clone_size: .; cdr3_nt: TGTGCCAGCAGTGAATTGTTCTGGGACAGGGGACAGGGCTACGCCTTC; cdr3_aa: CASSELFWDRGQGYAF
v_call: TRBV1; d_call: .; j_call: TRBJ2-5; clone_size: .; cdr3_nt: TGCACCAGCAATGCCGCGCGGGAGAAGGAGACCCAGTACTTC; cdr3_aa: CTSNAAREKETQYF
v_call: TRBV5-1; d_call: TRBD2; j_call: TRBJ2-1; clone_size: .; cdr3_nt: TGCGCCAGCAGCGTTATAACTTTAGCGGGTGAGCAGTTCTTC; cdr3_aa: CASSVITLAGEQFF
v_call: TRBV28; d_call: TRBD1; j_call: TRBJ2-7; clone_size: .; cdr3_nt: TGTGCCAGCAGTTTAGGGACAGGGGGAAACTACGAGCAGTACTTC; cdr3_aa: CASSLGTGGNYEQYF
v_call: TRBV5-4; d_call: TRBD1; j_call: TRBJ2-1; clone_size: .; cdr3_nt: TGTGCCAGCGACATCAGGGGGCGCAGAAATGAGCAGTTCTTC; cdr3_aa: CASDIRGRRNEQFF
v_call: TRBV28; d_call: TRBD2; j_call: TRBJ2-7; clone_size: .; cdr3_nt: TGTGCCAGCAGTTTACCGGGACTAGCGAACGAGCAGTACTTC; cdr3_aa: CASSLPGLANEQYF
v_call: TRBV7-8; d_call: TRBD2; j_call: TRBJ2-7; clone_size: .; cdr3_nt: TGTGCCGGCAGCTTAGTTAGGGATTGGACTAGCGGGAGCTTCACCTACGAGCAGTACTTC; cdr3_aa: CAGSLVRDWTSGSFTYEQYF
v_call: TRBV30; d_call: TRBD2; j_call: TRBJ2-1; clone_size: once; cdr3_nt: TGTGCCTGGAGTGGGACTAGCGGGATCCTCAATGAGCAGTTCTTC; cdr3_aa: CAWSGTSGILNEQFF
v_call: TRBV7-9; d_call: TRBD1; j_call: TRBJ1-1; clone_size: .; cdr3_nt: TGTGCCAGCAGCCAAGGACAGGGGGTTTACACTGAAGCTTTCTTT; cdr3_aa: CASSQGQGVYTEAFF
v_call: TRBV27; d_call: TRBD1; j_call: TRBJ2-5; clone_size: .; cdr3_nt: TGTGCCAGCAGTTCTTCAGGGGGCGGAGAGACCCAGTACTTC; cdr3_aa: CASSSSGGGETQYF
v_call: TRBV5-1; d_call: .; j_call: TRBJ1-4; clone_size: .; cdr3_nt: TGCGCCAGCAGCTGGGAGTCGGACAGATATGAAAAACTGTTTTTT; cdr3_aa: CASSWESDRYEKLFF
v_call: TRBV7-8; d_call: TRBD1; j_call: TRBJ1-3; clone_size: .; cdr3_nt: TGTGCCAGCAGCCTAGGGGGGACAGGGCCCATTCACTCTGGAAACACCATATATTTT; cdr3_aa: CASSLGGTGPIHSGNTIYF
v_call: TRBV5-6; d_call: TRBD2; j_call: TRBJ2-5; clone_size: .; cdr3_nt: TGTGCCAGCAGCGGGGCTAGCGGGGGCCTCCGACAGACCCAGTACTTC; cdr3_aa: CASSGASGGLRQTQYF
v_call: TRBV10-2; d_call: TRBD1; j_call: TRBJ1-5; clone_size: .; cdr3_nt: TGCGCCAGCAGTGAGTTTGAAGGGGGCCAGCCCCAGCATTTT; cdr3_aa: CASSEFEGGQPQHF
v_call: TRBV10-2; d_call: TRBD2; j_call: TRBJ2-2; clone_size: .; cdr3_nt: TGCGCCAGCAGCGAACCCCTAGCGGGAAACACCGGGGAGCTGTTTTTT; cdr3_aa: CASSEPLAGNTGELFF
v_call: TRBV4-1; d_call: TRBD1; j_call: TRBJ2-1; clone_size: .; cdr3_nt: TGCGCCAGCAGCCAAGATCACGAGGGGGCTACCTACAATGAGCAGTTCTTC; cdr3_aa: CASSQDHEGATYNEQFF
v_call: TRBV7-8; d_call: TRBD2; j_call: TRBJ2-7; clone_size: .; cdr3_nt: TGTGCCAGCAGCTCAAATAGCGGGAGTAGGTACGAGCAGTACTTC; cdr3_aa: CASSSNSGSRYEQYF
v_call: TRBV4-1; d_call: .; j_call: TRBJ1-2; clone_size: .; cdr3_nt: TGCGCCAGCAGCCAAGTCGGGGTTTATGGCTACACCTTC; cdr3_aa: CASSQVGVYGYTF
v_call: TRBV7-9; d_call: TRBD1; j_call: TRBJ2-5; clone_size: .; cdr3_nt: TGTGCCAGCAGCTTCCGGGACAGGCAAGAGACCCAGTACTTC; cdr3_aa: CASSFRDRQETQYF
v_call: TRBV29-1; d_call: .; j_call: TRBJ1-1; clone_size: .; cdr3_nt: TGCAGCGCTCCGGCAGGGTACAGGGAAGCTTTCTTT; cdr3_aa: CSAPAGYREAFF
v_call: TRBV6-5; d_call: .; j_call: TRBJ1-6; clone_size: .; cdr3_nt: TGTGCCAGCAGCAGAGGGAGCAACGGTTCACCCCTCCACTTT; cdr3_aa: CASSRGSNGSPLHF